The next 6 T cell receptor beta chains were all read from a single sample in a study of blood T cell repertoires in COVID-19. The assay was immunoSEQ multiplex PCR, and TCRdb's table has in-frame clones only and misses some. This table holds more than 200,000 clones, 90% to 95% found once. Sequencing was carried out using PBMCs or T cells enriched from blood (not recorded which). The source of these receptors is a woman younger than 30 who had recovered from COVID-19.

This sequence joins TRBV11-1 and TRBJ2-1; the D gene is possibly TRBD2 (6 bases). The CDR3 is 13 amino acids. Trimming removed 1 base from V and 10 bases from J, with 11 bases in between. The germline V gene has CDR1 SGHAT and CDR2 FQDESV (reference sequence). The CDR3 is CASSLDWRGEQFF. For the CDR3, the DNA is TGTGCCAGCAGCTTAGATTGGAGGGGCGAGCAGTTCTTC.

The J gene is TRBJ1-1, the V gene TRBV13, with D unclear. Trimming cost V 5 bases and J 4 bases, with 14 bases left between them. The CDR3 totals 14 residues. Germline V gives CDR1 PRHDT, CDR2 FYEKMQ (reference sequence). The CDR3 DNA reads TGTGCCAGCAGCCCCCTGTGGGCTTCCACTGAAGCTTTCTTT. Translation gives CASSPLWASTEAFF.

The genes are TRBV7-3 and TRBJ1-1; possibly TRBD1 for D (6 bases). Germline CDR1 reads SGHTA; CDR2 reads FQGTGA. Trimming removed 6 bases at V and 1 base at J, with 9 bases between. This CDR3 has 13 residues. The CDR3 DNA follows: TGTGCCAGCAGTATAGGGGGGAACACTGAAGCTTTCTTT. Protein sequence: CASSIGGNTEAFF.

The J gene is TRBJ1-4, the V gene TRBV5-5, with 8 bases aligning to TRBD1. V shed 4 bases, J shed 5 bases, and the junction held 10 bases outside the gene matches. The CDR3 loop spans 16 amino acids. The germline gives CDR1 SGHKS, CDR2 YYEKEE (reference sequence). In DNA form, the CDR3 reads TGTGCCAGCAGCCCGCGACCGGGACAGGAGAATGAAAAACTGTTTTTT. Translation: CASSPRPGQENEKLFF. The full variable domain, in which reference TRBV5-5 and TRBJ1-4 provide the parts outside the CDR3, is DAGVTQSPTHLIKTRGQQVTLRCSPISGHKSVSWYQQVLGQGPQFIFQYYEKEERGRGNFPDRFSARQFPNYSSELNVNALLLGDSALYLCASSPRPGQENEKLFFGSGTQLSVL.

The J gene is TRBJ2-7, the V gene TRBV27; maybe TRBD1 (6 bases). V lost 2 bases to trimming and J lost 4 bases, with 18 bases between them. CDR1 is MNHEY and CDR2 is SMNVEV in the germline V gene (reference sequence). CDR3 length: 16 residues. The CDR3 DNA sequence: TGTGCCAGCAGTTTACAAGCCCCGACCACAGGGTACGAGCAGTACTTC. It codes for CASSLQAPTTGYEQYF.

V usage is TRBV7-9 and J usage is TRBJ2-7; TRBD1 matches at 7 bases. With 6 bases clipped from V and 6 bases from J, the junction kept 17 bases outside the gene matches. This CDR3 region has 16 residues. Germline V lookup: CDR1 SEHNR, CDR2 FQNEAQ (reference sequence). CDR3 sequence reads: CASSFGLTGHAAEQYF. The CDR3 bases are TGTGCCAGCAGTTTTGGGTTGACAGGGCACGCCGCCGAGCAGTACTTC.